A single sample is the source of the 7 T cell receptor beta chains below, sequenced in a study of blood T cell repertoires in COVID-19. The repertoire was sequenced with immunoSEQ multiplex PCR; TCRdb's copy has only in-frame clones and lacks some. The profile shows 160,000 or so clones, roughly 85% of them singletons. The sequenced sample consisted of peripheral blood. The receptor source for this set is a woman between 50 and 59 years old with COVID-19, enrolled during active disease.

This chain joins TRBV12-5 and TRBJ2-3, with 7 bases matching TRBD2. V shed 0 bases and J 1 base; nucleotides not matched to a gene: 4. Germline V gives CDR1 LGHNT, CDR2 FRNRAP. This CDR3 comprises 16 residues. The CDR3 sequence is CASGLVIAGGTDTQYF. The DNA of the CDR3 is TGTGCTAGTGGTTTGGTAATTGCGGGGGGCACAGATACGCAGTATTTT.

V usage is TRBV28 and J usage is TRBJ2-7, with a weak D call TRBD1 (5 bases). This CDR3 comprises 12 residues. Germline CDR1 MDHEN, CDR2 SYDVKM. With 8 bases removed from V and 6 bases from J, the gap between germline ends came to 14 bases. CDR3 sequence: CASESQGSEQYF. The CDR3 DNA follows: TGTGCCAGCGAGTCGCAGGGCAGCGAGCAGTACTTC.

J is TRBJ1-2 and V is TRBV12-3 or TRBV12-4, with 8 positions matching TRBD1. The ends lost 6 bases at V and 4 bases at J; junction bases unmatched: 4. The CDR3 runs 13 residues. The CDR3 DNA reads as TGTGCCAGCAGCGCAGGGGGCCGCTATGGCTACACCTTC. It specifies CASSAGGRYGYTF.

Written as DNA, the CDR3 is TGTGCCAGCAGCCCCGCTAGCGGGGGGGCGGGAGATACGCAGTATTTT. The encoded protein is CASSPASGGAGDTQYF. The chain has TRBV7-2 and TRBJ2-3; TRBD2 aligns across 12 bases. In germline, CDR1 is SGHTA, CDR2 FQGNSA. V was pared by 5 bases and J by 5 bases, with 8 bases of the junction left unmatched. CDR3 size: 16 residues.

This rearrangement joins TRBV5-4 to TRBJ1-1; D unclear. Trimming pared 0 bases from V and 6 bases from J, leaving 12 bases between. The V gene's germline CDR1 is SGHNT and CDR2 YYREEE (reference sequence). This CDR3 comprises 14 residues. The CDR3 here is CASSLAERAPEAFF. For the CDR3, the DNA is TGTGCCAGCAGCTTGGCCGAGAGGGCCCCTGAAGCTTTCTTT.

CDR3 DNA: TGTGCCAGCAGTTTAGACAGGGGGAATGGGGAAAAACTGTTTTTT. It specifies CASSLDRGNGEKLFF. The chain links TRBV28 to TRBJ1-4; TRBD1 matches at 9 bases. Trimming took 2 bases from V and 8 from J; bases not matched to a gene: 6. Germline CDR1 reads MDHEN; CDR2 reads SYDVKM. This CDR3 region has 15 residues.

This clone was seen once. The chain employs TRBV6-5 and TRBJ2-7, with D tentatively TRBD1 (5 bases). Germline V gene lookup returns CDR1 MNHEY and CDR2 SVGAGI. The CDR3 loop spans 14 amino acids. The V end was cut by 4 bases, the J end by 1 base, with 11 bases between. The CDR3 DNA reads TGTGCCAGCAGTTCCAGGGCCGTATCCTACGAGCAGTACTTC. The encoded protein is CASSSRAVSYEQYF.